What follows are 21 T cell receptor beta chains derived from one specimen sequenced in a study of cytomegalovirus exposure and HLA in healthy donors. PCR involved 60 Vbeta and 13 Jbeta primers. Libraries were prepared by immunoSEQ multiplex PCR; TCRdb keeps only in-frame clonotypes and omits some of them. Of around 200,000 clones listed, 79% are singletons. Input material: PBMCs. These receptors all come from a woman in her 30s in good health and CMV-seropositive.

The chain is built from TRBV5-4 and TRBJ2-5; 9 bases agree with TRBD1. The CDR3 has 15 amino acids. J lost 3 bases, V lost 5 bases, and 8 bases had no gene match. Germline loops: CDR1 SGHNT, CDR2 YYREEE (reference sequence). CDR3 amino acids: CASSIYRTGEETQYF. CDR3 coding DNA: TGTGCCAGCAGTATTTACCGGACAGGGGAAGAGACCCAGTACTTC.

The chain links TRBV4-3 to TRBJ1-4, with D maybe TRBD1 (5 bases). This CDR3 is 17 amino acids long. Germline values: CDR1 LGHNA, CDR2 YSLEER. The ends were cut back, 1 base at V and 5 bases at J, with 17 bases in the middle. CDR3 coding DNA: TGCGCCAGCAGCCAAGCTGATGCGGGACCGATGAATGAAAAACTGTTTTTT. As protein: CASSQADAGPMNEKLFF.

Points on this clone: Mismatch with germline at one junction end may stem from a read error. In DNA form, the CDR3 reads TGTTCCAGCAGCTTCGGGGGAGACGGTAATTCACCCCTCCACTTT. It yields the protein CSSSFGGDGNSPLHF. The gene calls are TRBV7-9 and TRBJ1-6, with D perhaps matching TRBD1 (5 bases). Germline V gives CDR1 SEHNR, CDR2 FQNEAQ (reference sequence). CDR3 length: 15 amino acids.

This sequence joins TRBV7-2 and TRBJ1-1; 10 positions match TRBD1. V gave up 3 bases and J gave up 4 bases; unmatched junction bases: 5. CDR1 is SGHTA, CDR2 FQGNSA, per germline. The CDR3 has 15 amino acids. The CDR3 is CASSFAGTGATEAFF. For the CDR3, the DNA is TGTGCCAGCAGCTTCGCCGGGACAGGGGCCACTGAAGCTTTCTTT.

The rearrangement links TRBV4-1 to TRBJ2-5, with TRBD2 as a possible D gene (5 bases). CDR3 size: 14 residues. CDR1 MGHRA and CDR2 YSYEKL come from the germline V gene. Trimming shortened V by 0 bases and J by 3 bases, and 8 bases separated the two germline ends. The DNA of the CDR3 is TGCGCCAGCAGCCAAGACCCGGGGAAAGAGACCCAGTACTTC. The encoded protein is CASSQDPGKETQYF.

This chain joins TRBV12-5 and TRBJ2-2, with D perhaps matching TRBD1 (6 bases). V shed 1 base and J shed 4 bases, with 10 bases lying between them. From germline, CDR1 is LGHNT and CDR2 FRNRAP. The CDR3 is 15 residues long. The CDR3: CASGLEQGSTGELFF. The CDR3 nucleotides are TGTGCTAGTGGTTTGGAACAGGGCAGCACCGGGGAGCTGTTTTTT.

V and J are TRBV2 and TRBJ2-2; 7 nucleotides agree with TRBD1. In germline, CDR1 is SNHLY, CDR2 FYNNEI. The CDR3 runs 16 residues. V was pared by 5 bases and J by 2 bases, with 8 bases of the junction left unmatched. CDR3 sequence (DNA): TGTGCCAGCAGTTCCCAGGGACAGCCCAACACCGGGGAGCTGTTTTTT. It specifies CASSSQGQPNTGELFF.

This clone has a single count. This chain links TRBV7-2 with TRBJ1-3; 8 bases line up with TRBD1. V lost 3 bases to trimming and J lost 0 bases; unmatched junction nucleotides: 4. From germline, CDR1 is SGHTA and CDR2 FQGNSA. The CDR3 length is 16 residues. The CDR3 region has the DNA TGTGCCAGCAGCTTGAATACAGGGGGCTCTGGAAACACCATATATTTT. Translating gives CASSLNTGGSGNTIYF.

The genes are TRBV4-3 and TRBJ2-5; TRBD2 agrees at 9 bases. Germline V gene data show CDR1 as LGHNA and CDR2 as YSLEER. There are 15 residues in the CDR3. The V gene end was trimmed by 4 bases and the J gene end by 10 bases; junction bases not matched to a gene: 13. The CDR3 is CASSPLAGEGGGQYF. As DNA, the CDR3 is TGCGCCAGCAGCCCTTTAGCGGGAGAGGGGGGTGGCCAGTACTTC.

The V gene is TRBV29-1, the J gene TRBJ2-7; 8 bases match TRBD2. With 7 bases clipped from V and 2 bases from J, the junction kept 10 bases outside the gene matches. Germline V gene data show CDR1 as SQVTM and CDR2 as ANQGSEA. This CDR3 is built from 14 residues. CDR3 loop: CSAGGGLGPYEQYF. CDR3 DNA sequence: TGCAGCGCCGGGGGGGGACTAGGGCCCTACGAGCAGTACTTC.

The chain uses TRBV6-1 and TRBJ2-5, with D possibly matching TRBD1 (6 bases). From germline, CDR1 is MNHNS and CDR2 SASEGT. V was pared by 4 bases and J by 1 base, with 22 bases between. This CDR3 contains 18 residues. CDR3: CASSANRAQLPPQETQYF. CDR3 nucleotides: TGTGCCAGCAGTGCCAACAGGGCTCAACTCCCCCCCCAAGAGACCCAGTACTTC.

The sample holds a few counts of this clone. This chain connects TRBV18 to TRBJ1-1, with a tentative D call TRBD1 (5 bases). Deletions cut 2 bases from V and 3 bases from J, with 16 bases between. The CDR3 sequence is 16 residues long. CDR1 is KGHSH and CDR2 is LQKENI in the germline V gene. Written as DNA, the CDR3 is TGTGCCAGCTCACCAGGAACGAGGGGAGGGCACACTGAAGCTTTCTTT. It encodes CASSPGTRGGHTEAFF.

This clone has only one observation. In nucleotides, the CDR3 is TGTGCCATCAGTGGGGACAGCTCCTACAATGAGCAGTTCTTC. It is translated as CAISGDSSYNEQFF. The rearrangement uses TRBV10-3 and TRBJ2-1; TRBD1 matches 7 bases. CDR3 length: 14 residues. Germline V gene data show CDR1 as ENHRY and CDR2 as SYGVKD. The V gene end was trimmed by 4 bases and the J gene end by 0 bases; junction bases not matched to a gene: 0.

The chain couples TRBV4-1 to TRBJ2-1, with TRBD2 identical over 8 bases. The ends lost 3 bases at V and 0 bases at J; junction bases unmatched: 1. CDR1 is MGHRA and CDR2 is YSYEKL in the germline V gene. This CDR3 has 15 amino acids. The CDR3 DNA follows: TGCGCCAGCAGCCAGAGCGGGAGCTCCTACAATGAGCAGTTCTTC. It encodes CASSQSGSSYNEQFF.

The V call is TRBV11-3, the J call TRBJ2-3, with 12 bases aligning to TRBD2. V lost 0 bases to trimming and J lost 14 bases; unmatched junction nucleotides: 9. This CDR3 is 15 amino acids long. Germline CDR1 SGHNT, CDR2 YENEEA. The CDR3: CASSLDDNLAGGAYF. DNA of the CDR3: TGTGCCAGCAGCTTAGACGATAATCTAGCGGGGGGGGCGTATTTT.

A single count supports this clone. The chain has TRBV11-2 and TRBJ2-3; TRBD2 matches 10 bases. The J segment lost 0 bases and the V segment lost 4 bases, leaving 4 bases of the junction unmatched. CDR1 and CDR2 from the germline V gene are SGHAT and FQNNGV. The CDR3 totals 16 residues. The CDR3 loop is CASSWRAGGSTDTQYF. CDR3 sequence (DNA): TGTGCCAGCAGCTGGAGAGCGGGAGGGAGCACAGATACGCAGTATTTT.

The rearrangement joins TRBV27 to TRBJ2-7; tentatively, D is TRBD2 (6 bases). Germline assignment: CDR1 MNHEY and CDR2 SMNVEV (reference sequence). Trimming cost V 6 bases and J 3 bases, with 12 bases left between them. The CDR3 sequence is 13 residues long. The CDR3 is CASRTSTHYEQYF. Here the CDR3 DNA reads TGTGCCAGCAGAACTAGCACGCACTACGAGCAGTACTTC.

The chain recombines TRBV5-1 with TRBJ2-3; 9 nucleotides agree with TRBD1. CDR3 length equals 14 residues. The V segment lost 4 bases and the J segment 6 bases; nucleotides outside the gene matches: 6. Germline assignment: CDR1 SGHRS and CDR2 YFSETQ. Written as DNA, the CDR3 is TGCGCCAGCAGCCCGGGACAGGGAGTGGATACGCAGTATTTT. This translates into CASSPGQGVDTQYF.

Comments on this clone: Additional DNA sequences in this sample encode the identical CDR3. V is TRBV29-1 and J is TRBJ2-7; D is unresolved. The CDR3 totals 12 residues. The V and J ends lost 4 bases and 0 bases respectively, with 7 bases between them. The germline V gene has CDR1 SQVTM and CDR2 ANQGSEA. CDR3 sequence (DNA): TGCAGCGTTGTACTGAGCTCCTACGAGCAGTACTTC. This codes for CSVVLSSYEQYF.

The V and J genes are TRBV6-1 and TRBJ2-7; 10 bases are shared with TRBD2. CDR3 length: 14 residues. J was trimmed by 5 bases and V by 8 bases; bases with no gene match: 9. Germline V gene lookup returns CDR1 MNHNS and CDR2 SASEGT. The CDR3 nucleotides are TGTGCCAGCTCCTTACTAGCGGGAAACCACGAGCAGTACTTC. Translating it yields CASSLLAGNHEQYF.

The chain is built from TRBV30 and TRBJ1-3; the match to TRBD1 covers 8 bases. The CDR3 extends over 13 amino acids. Trimming at V came to 6 bases and at J to 5 bases, leaving 6 bases not matched to a gene. Per germline, CDR1 GTSNPN and CDR2 SVGIG (reference sequence). CDR3 in amino acids: CACVTGVRNTIYF. CDR3 DNA sequence: TGTGCCTGTGTGACAGGGGTACGAAACACCATATATTTT.